This is a list of T cell receptor beta chains from one sample in a study of blood T cell repertoires in COVID-19. This table comes from immunoSEQ multiplex PCR, and its TCRdb copy is limited to in-frame clones, with some not included. The table includes tens of thousands of clones, over 80% detected once. The source material was peripheral blood. The receptors stem from a woman aged 55-75 years with acute or convalescent COVID-19. Each CDR3 is given with its conserved first and last residue. Each record gives: CDR3 DNA, CDR3 protein, D gene, J gene, V gene, clone size. A D gene is named only where the DNA matches it firmly. Clone size is stated in some rows and not others, as once, few, many or a class when expanded.

TGTGCCAGCAGCTTTTCTTTAGACGGGGAGCTGTTTTTT	CASSFSLDGELFF	NA	TRBJ2-2	TRBV11-1	few
TGTGCCAGCAGTCGGTCTTCCGAGCGGGGCTACACCTTC	CASSRSSERGYTF	NA	TRBJ1-2	TRBV12-3/TRBV12-4	few
TGTGCCAGTACCCCGGGACACGGCACAGATACGCAGTATTTT	CASTPGHGTDTQYF	NA	TRBJ2-3	TRBV19	NA
TGTGCCAGCAGCATGACAGCCTACGAGCAGTACTTC	CASSMTAYEQYF	NA	TRBJ2-7	TRBV13	NA
TGCGCCAGCAGCTTGAAAGGCGGGAGGGCCTTCGACAATGAGCAGTTCTTC	CASSLKGGRAFDNEQFF	TRBD2	TRBJ2-1	TRBV5-1	NA
TGTGCCAGCAGCCCAACCGGACAGAATAATTCACCCCTCCACTTT	CASSPTGQNNSPLHF	NA	TRBJ1-6	TRBV11-1	NA
TGTGCCAGCAGTGGGGGCAGACCCTTAGGAGCACCCCTCCACTTT	CASSGGRPLGAPLHF	NA	TRBJ1-6	TRBV2	NA
TGTGCCAGCAGCGTGACAGGGAGCAATCAGCCCCAGCATTTT	CASSVTGSNQPQHF	TRBD1	TRBJ1-5	TRBV25-1	NA
TGTGCCAGCAGCCAGAGCGGAGCCAAAAACATTCAGTACTTC	CASSQSGAKNIQYF	NA	TRBJ2-4	TRBV3-1/TRBV3-2	once
TGTGCCAGCAGCGCCCGCCGGGAGACAGGGGGCACTGAAGCTTTCTTT	CASSARRETGGTEAFF	TRBD1	TRBJ1-1	TRBV3-1/TRBV3-2	NA
TGTGCCAGCAGGCAAGCTGCAGCGGAATTCTACGAGCAGTACTTC	CASRQAAAEFYEQYF	NA	TRBJ2-7	TRBV6-5	NA
TGCAGCGTCCAAGGCACCCCTGGCGGTAAGGACACTGAAGCTTTCTTT	CSVQGTPGGKDTEAFF	NA	TRBJ1-1	TRBV29-1	few
TGTGCCTGGAGTCCCCCTGGACAGCGGGGGCCCTACGAGCAGTACTTC	CAWSPPGQRGPYEQYF	TRBD2	TRBJ2-7	TRBV30	NA
TGTGCCAGTAGTATCAGGGAAGGTCGCGACACTGAAGCTTTCTTT	CASSIREGRDTEAFF	NA	TRBJ1-1	TRBV19	few
TGTGCCAGCAGCTTGAGGGCGGGGAGTGAAGGCTACACCTTC	CASSLRAGSEGYTF	NA	TRBJ1-2	TRBV5-4	few
TGTGCCAGCAGCTCCAGCCGGGGGAGCAGCTATGGCTACACCTTC	CASSSSRGSSYGYTF	NA	TRBJ1-2	TRBV5-5	NA
TGTGCCAGCAGCTTATACAGGACTAACTATGGCTACACCTTC	CASSLYRTNYGYTF	NA	TRBJ1-2	TRBV7-2	NA
TGTGCTAGTGCCCCGCATGGCTTATACGAGCAGTACTTC	CASAPHGLYEQYF	NA	TRBJ2-7	TRBV12-5	NA
TGTGCCAGCAGTTGGGACAGTAGCAATCAGCCCCAGCATTTT	CASSWDSSNQPQHF	TRBD1	TRBJ1-5	TRBV6-5	NA
TGCAGCGTCGGGAATAGTCACTCCTACAATGAGCAGTTCTTC	CSVGNSHSYNEQFF	NA	TRBJ2-1	TRBV29-1	NA
TGCGCCAGCAGCCAACAGTATGGAAACACCATATATTTT	CASSQQYGNTIYF	NA	TRBJ1-3	TRBV4-1	NA
TGTGCCAGCAGACTACAGGCAATTAATTCACCCCTCCACTTT	CASRLQAINSPLHF	NA	TRBJ1-6	TRBV27	NA
TGTGCCAGCAGTTACGACAGGACGAGAACTGAAGCTTTCTTT	CASSYDRTRTEAFF	NA	TRBJ1-1	TRBV6-5	NA
TGTGCCAGCAGCCCCAAAGACAGGGCGTCTGAGCAGTACTTC	CASSPKDRASEQYF	TRBD1	TRBJ2-7	TRBV3-1/TRBV3-2	NA
TGTGCCAGTAGGCCTCAAAAAAAGGTCGGGGGGATCGGTGATACGCAGTATTTT	CASRPQKKVGGIGDTQYF	TRBD2	TRBJ2-3	TRBV19	NA
TGTGCCAGCAGTTACACTGGACAGGGGGCCGAGCAGTACTTC	CASSYTGQGAEQYF	TRBD1	TRBJ2-7	TRBV6-5	NA
TGTGCCAGCAGCCCATCGGGGGGCGGCGAGCAGTACTTC	CASSPSGGGEQYF	NA	TRBJ2-7	TRBV7-3	NA
TGTGCCAGCAGAGGGGAATCCTATGGCTACACCTTC	CASRGESYGYTF	NA	TRBJ1-2	TRBV12-3/TRBV12-4	NA
TGCGCCAGCAGCATACTAGCGGGAGTGAGGGTTGAGCAGTTCTTC	CASSILAGVRVEQFF	TRBD2	TRBJ2-1	TRBV5-1	NA
TGTGCCAGTACTCTAAGGGGAGGTCCTGAAGCTTTCTTT	CASTLRGGPEAFF	NA	TRBJ1-1	TRBV19	once
TGCGCCAGCAGCCAAGGGCCAGATTATAGCAATCAGCCCCAGCATTTT	CASSQGPDYSNQPQHF	NA	TRBJ1-5	TRBV4-1	NA
TGTGCCAGTAGTGTAGGATGGCAGGCGACTAACTATGGCTACACCTTC	CASSVGWQATNYGYTF	NA	TRBJ1-2	TRBV19	NA
TGTGCCAGCAAAAGGGACAGCGCGTCGCGAAACACTGAAGCTTTCTTT	CASKRDSASRNTEAFF	TRBD1	TRBJ1-1	TRBV2	NA
TGTGCCAGCAGCTTGGGCGCGGGCGGAGCGGGGTCACCCCTCCACTTT	CASSLGAGGAGSPLHF	NA	TRBJ1-6	TRBV7-2	NA
TGCGCCAGCAGCTTGGTCCAGGCTAGCACAGATACGCAGTATTTT	CASSLVQASTDTQYF	NA	TRBJ2-3	TRBV5-1	NA
TGTGCCAGCAGCACCGGACAGTCCCAGCATTTT	CASSTGQSQHF	NA	TRBJ1-5	TRBV28	few
TGTGCCAGCAGCCAAACACAGGGAAATGCGAATTCACCCCTCCACTTT	CASSQTQGNANSPLHF	NA	TRBJ1-6	TRBV4-2	NA
TGTGCCAGCAGTTCCTTCCAACAGAATTCTAACTATGGCTACACCTTC	CASSSFQQNSNYGYTF	NA	TRBJ1-2	TRBV28	NA
TGTGCCAGCTCACCAAGCAGAGGTCAGGGCACTGAAGCTTTCTTT	CASSPSRGQGTEAFF	NA	TRBJ1-1	TRBV18	few
TGTGCCAGCAGCCAAAGGACAGGGACTGGCTACACCTTC	CASSQRTGTGYTF	TRBD1	TRBJ1-2	TRBV5-4	NA
TGTGCCATCAGTGGATTGGGACAGGGGAGTAGGGCCAACGTCCTGACTTTC	CAISGLGQGSRANVLTF	TRBD1	TRBJ2-6	TRBV10-3	NA
TGTGCTAGCAGTTACGGAGTTTCCTATAATTCACCCCTCCACTTT	CASSYGVSYNSPLHF	NA	TRBJ1-6	TRBV6-6	NA
TGTGCCAGCAGTTTACTCAGGAACACCGGGGAGCTGTTTTTT	CASSLLRNTGELFF	NA	TRBJ2-2	TRBV28	NA
TGTGCCAGCATGGCCGGGACAGGGGTCACTGAAGCTTTCTTT	CASMAGTGVTEAFF	TRBD1	TRBJ1-1	TRBV6-5	NA
TGTGCCAGCAGCTTAGGGACACCGCGGTTGGAGCAGTACTTC	CASSLGTPRLEQYF	NA	TRBJ2-7	TRBV5-6	NA
TGCGCCAGCAGCTTTGGGAGCGGGGGGTCCCTGAATGAGCAGTTCTTC	CASSFGSGGSLNEQFF	TRBD2	TRBJ2-1	TRBV5-1	NA
TGTGCCAGCAGCCCGGGACTAGCTCGGGACGAGCAGTACTTC	CASSPGLARDEQYF	TRBD2	TRBJ2-7	TRBV9	few
TGTGCCAGCAACAGAAACAATGAGCAGTTCTTC	CASNRNNEQFF	NA	TRBJ2-1	TRBV2	NA
TGTGCCAGCAGCTACCAGGACAGGTTCTTCAACACCATATATTTT	CASSYQDRFFNTIYF	TRBD1	TRBJ1-3	TRBV5-8	NA
TGTGCCAGCAGCTTCAAGGGGGGGCCGGGAGATACGCAGTATTTT	CASSFKGGPGDTQYF	NA	TRBJ2-3	TRBV5-6	NA
TGTGCCAGCTCGACAGGGGCCCTCTATGGCTACACCTTC	CASSTGALYGYTF	TRBD1	TRBJ1-2	TRBV6-5	NA
TGTGCTAGCAGCTTAGCTGGGACAGCAAACACCGGGGAGCTGTTTTTT	CASSLAGTANTGELFF	TRBD1	TRBJ2-2	TRBV7-7	once
TGTGCCAACAAAAGGGACAGGGGAGGCGGCTATGGCTACACCTTC	CANKRDRGGGYGYTF	TRBD1	TRBJ1-2	TRBV2	NA
TGTGCCACCAGGGACAGCCAACCACCTAACACTGAAGCTTTCTTT	CATRDSQPPNTEAFF	TRBD1	TRBJ1-1	TRBV27	NA
TGCGCCAGCAGCTTGGCTCTAGCGGGCACAGATACGCAGTATTTT	CASSLALAGTDTQYF	TRBD2	TRBJ2-3	TRBV5-1	NA